Each of the 6 T cell receptor beta chains below was sequenced from the same sample in a study of beta chain features in type 1 diabetes. No antigen has been identified for these receptors. Expressed TCRB transcripts were sequenced, since all the RNA that had been isolated was reverse transcribed. Assay used: immunoSEQ multiplex PCR; TCRdb lists only in-frame clones, some missing. The repertoire holds around 690,000 clones, with roughly an eighth as singletons. Findings and caveats of the study: Shorter TCRB CDR3s, moderately but significantly so, were found in Type 1 diabetes patients in all four CD4+ subsets.

The specimen sequenced was naive CD4+ T cells from blood. The origin of the receptors is a man aged 30 to 45 with type 1 diabetes.

The V gene is TRBV6-5, the J gene TRBJ1-5, with D unresolved. This CDR3 has 14 amino acids. Trimming pared 5 bases from V and 7 bases from J, leaving 15 bases between. Germline assignment: CDR1 MNHEY and CDR2 SVGAGI. CDR3 amino acids: CASSKRRVGQPQHF. In DNA, the CDR3 is TGTGCCAGCAGTAAGAGGAGGGTAGGACAGCCCCAGCATTTT.

The J gene is TRBJ1-1, the V gene TRBV14; D possibly corresponds to TRBD1 (5 bases). CDR1 and CDR2 (germline): SGHDN, FVKESK. V shed 4 bases and J shed 6 bases, with 15 bases lying between them. The CDR3 runs 14 residues. CDR3 sequence (DNA): TGTGCCAGCAGCCCAGGATCAGGGAAGGCTGAAGCTTTCTTT. This gives the protein CASSPGSGKAEAFF.

This clone has only a few counts. The rearrangement links TRBV2 to TRBJ2-6; D uncertain. The CDR3 has 15 amino acids. Per the germline V gene, CDR1 is SNHLY and CDR2 is FYNNEI. Trimming shortened V by 0 bases and J by 2 bases, and 5 bases separated the two germline ends. The CDR3 nucleotides are TGTGCCAGCAGTGAAGCGTGGCCTGGGGCCAACGTCCTGACTTTC. Residues: CASSEAWPGANVLTF.

This clone came up a few times. V and J are TRBV7-9 and TRBJ2-7; D uncertain. Trimming cost V 7 bases and J 5 bases, with 12 bases left between them. CDR3 length: 12 amino acids. Germline V gene lookup returns CDR1 SEHNR and CDR2 FQNEAQ (reference sequence). CDR3 protein: CASNLFNDEQYF. The CDR3 DNA reads TGTGCCAGCAACCTTTTCAATGACGAGCAGTACTTC. Combining the CDR3 with reference TRBV7-9 and TRBJ2-7 gives the whole variable domain DTGVSQNPRHKITKRGQNVTFRCDPISEHNRLYWYRQTLGQGPEFLTYFQNEAQLEKSRLLSDRFSAERPKGSFSTLEIQRTEQGDSAMYLCASNLFNDEQYFGPGTRLTVT.

This clone was found a few times. V and J are TRBV5-4 and TRBJ1-2, with 7 bases matching TRBD1. This CDR3 has 16 amino acids. Germline trimming cut 4 bases from V and 4 bases from J; bases unmatched to any gene: 13. Germline CDR1 and CDR2: SGHNT and YYREEE (reference sequence). The CDR3 bases are TGTGCCAGCAGCCTAGGAACCGGGACAGTCACCTATGGCTACACCTTC. Translating it yields CASSLGTGTVTYGYTF.

The J gene is TRBJ2-4, the V gene TRBV7-9; no firm D call. Trimming removed 4 bases at V and 8 bases at J, with 9 bases between. The CDR3 covers 12 residues. From germline, CDR1 is SEHNR and CDR2 FQNEAQ (reference sequence). In DNA form, the CDR3 reads TGTGCCAGCAGCTCAGCTCCGGACATTCAGTACTTC. This sequence encodes CASSSAPDIQYF.